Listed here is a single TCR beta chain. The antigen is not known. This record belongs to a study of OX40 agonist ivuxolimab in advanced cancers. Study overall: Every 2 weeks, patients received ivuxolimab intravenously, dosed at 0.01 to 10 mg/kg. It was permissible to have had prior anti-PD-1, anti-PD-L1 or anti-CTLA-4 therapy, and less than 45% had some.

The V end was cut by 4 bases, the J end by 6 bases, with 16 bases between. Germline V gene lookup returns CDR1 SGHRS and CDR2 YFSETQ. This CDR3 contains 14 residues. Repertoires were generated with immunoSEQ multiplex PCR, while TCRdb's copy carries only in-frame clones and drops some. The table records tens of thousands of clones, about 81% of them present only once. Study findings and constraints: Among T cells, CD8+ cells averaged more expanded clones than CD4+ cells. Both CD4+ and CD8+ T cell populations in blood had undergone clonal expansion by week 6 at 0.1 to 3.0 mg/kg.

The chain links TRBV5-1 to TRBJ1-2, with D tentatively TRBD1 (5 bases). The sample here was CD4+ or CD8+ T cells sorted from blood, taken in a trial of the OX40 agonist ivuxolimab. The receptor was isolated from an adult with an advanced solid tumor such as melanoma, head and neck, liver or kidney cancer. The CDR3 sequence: CASSPRGDGNGYTF. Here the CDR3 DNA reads TGCGCCAGCAGCCCACGGGGCGACGGGAATGGCTACACCTTC.